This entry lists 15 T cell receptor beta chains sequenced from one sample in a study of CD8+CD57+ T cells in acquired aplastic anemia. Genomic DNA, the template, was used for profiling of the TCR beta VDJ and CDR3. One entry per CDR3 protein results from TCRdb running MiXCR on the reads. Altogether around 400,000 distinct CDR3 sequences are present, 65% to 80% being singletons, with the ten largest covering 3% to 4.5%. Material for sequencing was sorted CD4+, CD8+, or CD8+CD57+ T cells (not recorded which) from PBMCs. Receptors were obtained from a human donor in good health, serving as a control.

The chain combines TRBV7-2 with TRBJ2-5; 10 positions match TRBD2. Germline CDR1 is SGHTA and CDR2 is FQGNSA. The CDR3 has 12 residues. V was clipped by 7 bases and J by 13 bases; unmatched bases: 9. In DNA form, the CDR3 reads TGTGCCAGCACCTCCGGACTAGCGGCCCGGTACTTC. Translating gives CASTSGLAARYF. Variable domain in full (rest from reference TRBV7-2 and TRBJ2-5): GAGVSQSPSNKVTEKGKDVELRCDPISGHTALYWYRQSLGQGLEFLIYFQGNSAPDKSGLPSDRFSAERTGGSVSTLTIQRTQQEDSAVYLCASTSGLAARYFGPGTRLLVL.

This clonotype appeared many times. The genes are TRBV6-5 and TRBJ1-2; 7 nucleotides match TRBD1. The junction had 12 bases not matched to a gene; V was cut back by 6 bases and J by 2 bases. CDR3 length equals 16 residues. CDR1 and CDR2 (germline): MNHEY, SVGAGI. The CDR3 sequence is CASRRQPQGGNYGYTF. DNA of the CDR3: TGTGCCAGCAGAAGACAGCCCCAGGGGGGAAACTATGGCTACACCTTC.

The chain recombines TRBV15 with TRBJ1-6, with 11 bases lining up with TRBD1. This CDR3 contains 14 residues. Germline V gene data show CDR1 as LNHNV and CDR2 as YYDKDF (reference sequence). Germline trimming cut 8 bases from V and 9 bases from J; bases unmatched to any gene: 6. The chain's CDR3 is CATQGQGASSPLHF. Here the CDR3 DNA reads TGTGCCACCCAAGGACAGGGGGCAAGTTCACCCCTCCACTTT.

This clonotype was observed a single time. This CDR3 is CASSLQGGGELFF. As DNA, the CDR3 is TGTGCCAGCAGCTTACAGGGTGGCGGGGAGCTGTTTTTT. V and J are TRBV7-2 and TRBJ2-2, with D possibly TRBD1 on 5 matching bases. The CDR3 consists of 13 residues. The germline V and J ends were trimmed by 2 bases and 7 bases, with 8 bases remaining between them. Germline CDR1 is SGHTA and CDR2 is FQGNSA.

CDR3 sequence: CASSLGGAGGALTDTQYF. As DNA, the CDR3 is TGTGCCAGCAGCTTGGGCGGGGCCGGGGGGGCTCTCACAGATACGCAGTATTTT. V is TRBV11-2 and J is TRBJ2-3; 8 bases map to TRBD2. Trimming took 3 bases from V and 2 from J; bases not matched to a gene: 13. The CDR3 is 18 residues long. Per germline, CDR1 SGHAT and CDR2 FQNNGV.

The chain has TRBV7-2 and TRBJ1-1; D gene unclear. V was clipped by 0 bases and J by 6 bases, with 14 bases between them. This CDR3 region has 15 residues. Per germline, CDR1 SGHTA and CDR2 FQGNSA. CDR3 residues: CASSLAFLRVSEAFF. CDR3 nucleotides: TGTGCCAGCAGCTTAGCGTTTCTGAGGGTCTCTGAAGCTTTCTTT.

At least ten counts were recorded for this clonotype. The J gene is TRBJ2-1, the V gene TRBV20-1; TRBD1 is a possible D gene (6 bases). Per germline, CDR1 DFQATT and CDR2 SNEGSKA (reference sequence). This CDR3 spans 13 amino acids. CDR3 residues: CRVTGKSYNEQFF. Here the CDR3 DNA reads TGCAGAGTTACAGGGAAGTCCTACAATGAGCAGTTCTTC.

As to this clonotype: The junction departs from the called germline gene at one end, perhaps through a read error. The CDR3 coding sequence is TGTGCCAGCAGCCAAACTAGTGACAATGATCAGTTCTCCTTC. Translating it yields CASSQTSDNDQFSF. The V gene is TRBV14, the J gene TRBJ1-2; D not resolved. The CDR3 is made up of 14 amino acids. The germline CDR1 and CDR2 sequences are SGHDN and FVKESK.

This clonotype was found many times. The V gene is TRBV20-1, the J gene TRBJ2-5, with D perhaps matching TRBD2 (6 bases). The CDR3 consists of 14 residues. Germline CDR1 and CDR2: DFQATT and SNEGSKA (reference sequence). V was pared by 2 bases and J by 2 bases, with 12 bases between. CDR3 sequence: CSARTWGVQETQYF. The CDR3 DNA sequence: TGCAGTGCTAGAACCTGGGGGGTTCAAGAGACCCAGTACTTC.

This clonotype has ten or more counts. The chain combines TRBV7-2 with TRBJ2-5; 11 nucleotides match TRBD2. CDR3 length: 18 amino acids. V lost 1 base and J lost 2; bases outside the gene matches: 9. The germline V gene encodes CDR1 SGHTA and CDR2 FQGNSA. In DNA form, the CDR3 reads TGTGCCAGCAGCTTAGTTATACTAGCGGGGGCAATACAAGAGACCCAGTACTTC. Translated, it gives CASSLVILAGAIQETQYF.

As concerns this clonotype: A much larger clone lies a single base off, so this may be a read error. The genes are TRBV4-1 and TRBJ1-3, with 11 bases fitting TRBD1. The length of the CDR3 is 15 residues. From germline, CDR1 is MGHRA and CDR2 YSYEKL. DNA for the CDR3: TGCGCCGGCAGCACCGGGACAGGGGGAGGAAACACCATATATTTT. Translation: CAGSTGTGGGNTIYF.

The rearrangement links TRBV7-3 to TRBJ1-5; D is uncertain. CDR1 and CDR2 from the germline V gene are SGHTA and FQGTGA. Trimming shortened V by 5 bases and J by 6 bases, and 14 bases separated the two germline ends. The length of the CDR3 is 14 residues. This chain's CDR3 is CASSVELGCQPQHF. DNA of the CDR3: TGTGCCAGCAGCGTAGAGCTCGGGTGTCAGCCCCAGCATTTT.

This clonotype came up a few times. This chain's CDR3 is CASSIKATRTGIDEQYF. In DNA, the CDR3 is TGTGCCAGTAGTATAAAGGCAACGAGGACAGGGATCGACGAGCAGTACTTC. The rearrangement uses TRBV19 and TRBJ2-7; 8 bases align to TRBD1. The CDR3 is made up of 17 amino acids. The germline V gene has CDR1 LNHDA and CDR2 SQIVND (reference sequence). With 2 bases clipped from V and 5 bases from J, the junction kept 14 bases outside the gene matches.

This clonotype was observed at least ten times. CDR3 amino acids: CASSSITGRETQYF. CDR3 nucleotide sequence: TGTGCCAGCAGTTCTATCACTGGTCGAGAGACCCAGTACTTC. The chain links TRBV12-3 or TRBV12-4 to TRBJ2-5; D is undetermined. The CDR3 loop spans 14 amino acids. The ends were cut back, 4 bases at V and 4 bases at J, with 13 bases in the middle.

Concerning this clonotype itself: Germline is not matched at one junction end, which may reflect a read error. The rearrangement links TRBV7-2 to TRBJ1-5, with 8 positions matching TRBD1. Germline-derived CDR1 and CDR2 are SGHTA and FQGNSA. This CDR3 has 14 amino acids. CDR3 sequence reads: CASSRDRGHSYEQF. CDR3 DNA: TGTGCCAGCAGCCGAGACAGGGGCCACTCCTACGAGCAGTTT.